The 18 T cell receptor beta chains given below trace back to one sample, sequenced in a study of shared clonotypes between healthy human individuals. Using immunoSEQ multiplex PCR, the repertoire was profiled, and TCRdb retains in-frame clones only, with some absent. Of around 100,000 clones in the sample, under 70% are singletons; the top ten hold around 24%. Sequenced material: memory CD8+ T cells sorted from blood. As for subset: CD45RO+ cells pooled with CCR7-negative TemRA cells. These receptors all come from a woman aged 25-40 years in good health.

The gene calls are TRBV7-2 and TRBJ2-7; 8 bases match TRBD2. The CDR3 is 14 residues long. CDR1 and CDR2 from the germline V gene are SGHTA and FQGNSA. Trimming cost V 2 bases and J 4 bases; bases outside gene matches: 4. CDR3 sequence reads: CASSLSGSLYEQYF. CDR3 DNA sequence: TGTGCCAGCAGCTTAAGCGGGAGCCTATACGAGCAGTACTTC.

The rearrangement uses TRBV6-6 and TRBJ2-5, with a possible D match to TRBD2 (5 bases). Matching the DNA end better, TRBJ2-7 makes the J call doubtful. The CDR3 runs 14 residues. Germline V CDR1 and CDR2: MNHNY, SVGAGI (reference sequence). The DNA of the CDR3 is TGTGCCAGCAGCTATAGCGAAACCCCCTACGAGCAGTACTTC. Its translation: CASSYSETPYEQYF.

On this clone itself: A single base separates this from a much larger clone, so it may be a read error. At the DNA level, this CDR3 is encoded by other sequences in the same sample as well. CDR3 sequence (DNA): TGTGCCAGCAGTTACGCCGAAACTGAAGCCTTCTTT. Translation: CASSYAETEAFF. The V and J genes are TRBV6-6 and TRBJ1-1; D unclear. The CDR3 sequence is 12 residues long. The germline V gene has CDR1 MNHNY and CDR2 SVGAGI (reference sequence).

The chain recombines TRBV5-1 with TRBJ1-2; D is ambiguous. Trimming left V 4 bases short and J 8 bases short, with 18 bases between. The germline V gene encodes CDR1 SGHRS and CDR2 YFSETQ. The CDR3 spans 14 residues. As DNA, the CDR3 is TGCGCCAGCAGCGCATGGCGGAGGGAAAGCGGCTACACCTTC. It encodes CASSAWRRESGYTF.

This chain joins TRBV4-2 and TRBJ2-5, with D unclear. The better agreement between TRBJ2-7 and the DNA end casts doubt on the J call. The CDR3 covers 12 residues. The germline CDR1 and CDR2 sequences are LGHNA and YNFKEQ. The DNA for the CDR3 is TGTGCCAGCAGCCAAGAAGGATACGAGCAGTACTTC. Amino acids: CASSQEGYEQYF.

The chain is built from TRBV7-8 and TRBJ2-1; D remains unclear. The ends were cut back, 1 base at V and 6 bases at J, with 19 bases in the middle. The CDR3 sequence is 17 residues long. Germline loops: CDR1 SGHVS, CDR2 FQNEAQ. CDR3 in amino acids: CASSLVLLQSPGNEQFF. CDR3 nucleotide sequence: TGTGCCAGCAGCTTAGTATTGTTGCAGTCCCCAGGCAATGAGCAGTTCTTC.

The CDR3 protein is CASSEIISLVSYEQYF. In DNA form, the CDR3 reads TGTGCCAGCAGTGAAATCATCTCTCTGGTATCTTACGAGCAGTACTTC. The chain is built from TRBV6-1 and TRBJ2-7; D is unclear. V lost 2 bases and J 4 bases, leaving 18 bases between the germline ends. The CDR3 extends over 16 amino acids. The germline gives CDR1 MNHNS, CDR2 SASEGT.

CDR3 region: CAWSVSTGRHSEQFF. The DNA for the CDR3 is TGTGCCTGGAGTGTCTCTACCGGGAGGCACAGTGAGCAGTTCTTC. The J gene is TRBJ2-1, the V gene TRBV30; 7 nucleotides match TRBD2. The CDR3 extends over 15 amino acids. The V gene end was trimmed by 0 bases and the J gene end by 9 bases; junction bases not matched to a gene: 11. The V gene's germline CDR1 is GTSNPN and CDR2 SVGIG (reference sequence).

In regard to this clone: An end of the junction does not agree with germline; a read error may underlie this. This chain uses TRBV10-3 with TRBJ2-7; 8 bases agree with TRBD2. Germline V gives CDR1 ENHRY, CDR2 SYGVKD. The length of the CDR3 is 15 residues. This chain's CDR3 is CASSGRAGANDEQYF. In DNA form, the CDR3 reads TGTGCCAGCAGTGGTCGAGCGGGGGCTAACGACGAGCAGTACTTC.

By share, this clone ranks as medium-sized. The V call is TRBV27, the J call TRBJ2-7; 8 bases agree with TRBD1. Germline CDR1 MNHEY, CDR2 SMNVEV (reference sequence). With 0 bases clipped from V and 3 bases from J, the junction kept 1 base outside the gene matches. The CDR3 is 14 residues long. The DNA of the CDR3 is TGTGCCAGCAGTTTATCTGGGACAGGCTACGAGCAGTACTTC. Translating gives CASSLSGTGYEQYF.

To note about this clone: Possible read error: a much larger clone is one base away. CDR3 in DNA: TGTGCCAGCAGCCCAACGGGACAGCAAGGGACCCAGTACTTC. This encodes CASSPTGQQGTQYF. V gene TRBV6-4 combines with J gene TRBJ2-5, with 7 positions matching TRBD1. The germline gives CDR1 MRHNA, CDR2 SNTAGT. The CDR3 runs 14 residues.

This sequence joins TRBV7-9 and TRBJ1-5, with D hard to call. The V and J ends lost 0 bases and 5 bases respectively, with 11 bases between them. Germline CDR1 is SEHNR and CDR2 is FQNEAQ (reference sequence). The length of the CDR3 is 15 residues. This CDR3 reads CASSLASPGDQPQHF. CDR3 DNA sequence: TGTGCCAGCAGCTTAGCAAGCCCCGGAGATCAGCCCCAGCATTTT.

J is TRBJ2-7 and V is TRBV28; TRBD1 might be the D (6 bases). CDR3 length: 13 residues. The ends were cut back, 6 bases at V and 6 bases at J, with 15 bases in the middle. Looked up from germline, CDR1 is MDHEN and CDR2 is SYDVKM. This CDR3 reads CASRATGRGEQYF. The CDR3 DNA is TGTGCCAGCAGGGCGACAGGACGAGGCGAGCAGTACTTC.

The chain recombines TRBV7-2 with TRBJ1-2, with D tentatively TRBD1 (6 bases). Germline V lookup: CDR1 SGHTA, CDR2 FQGNSA. The CDR3 loop spans 13 amino acids. Trimming cost V 5 bases and J 3 bases, with 10 bases left between them. The DNA for the CDR3 is TGTGCCAGCAGCCCAGGGGCGGACTATGGCTACACCTTC. It translates to CASSPGADYGYTF.

The CDR3 bases are TGTGCCAGCAGTGAAGCCCCTCAGGATAGCGGGAGTGGCTCTTACGAGCAGTACTTC. It encodes CASSEAPQDSGSGSYEQYF. This sequence joins TRBV2 and TRBJ2-7, with 9 nucleotides matching TRBD2. The length of the CDR3 is 19 residues. Germline assignment: CDR1 SNHLY and CDR2 FYNNEI. The junction had 16 bases not matched to a gene; V was cut back by 0 bases and J by 4 bases.

Here the CDR3 reads CASSPRSGRNYEQYF. The CDR3 DNA reads as TGTGCCAGCAGTCCACGTAGCGGGAGAAACTACGAGCAGTACTTC. J is TRBJ2-7 and V is TRBV27; 9 nucleotides match TRBD2. This CDR3 spans 15 amino acids. V was clipped by 5 bases and J by 3 bases; unmatched bases: 8. Germline CDR1 reads MNHEY; CDR2 reads SMNVEV (reference sequence).

This clone was detected many times. J is TRBJ2-1 and V is TRBV11-2; 8 bases fit TRBD1. CDR3 length equals 13 residues. Germline CDR1 and CDR2: SGHAT and FQNNGV. J gave up 6 bases and V 6 bases, and 4 bases lay outside the gene matches. The CDR3 loop reads CASRQGGTNEQFF. As DNA, the CDR3 is TGTGCCAGCAGACAGGGGGGAACCAATGAGCAGTTCTTC.

There are a few counts of this clone. This may be a read error, as it is one base from a much larger clone. This specimen includes other DNA sequences encoding the same CDR3. The rearrangement joins TRBV27 to TRBJ2-3; D is undetermined. Trimming removed 2 bases at V and 0 bases at J, with 3 bases between. The CDR3 runs 13 residues. Germline assignment: CDR1 MNHEY and CDR2 SMNVEV (reference sequence). CDR3 sequence reads: CASSLISTDTQYF. The CDR3 DNA is TGTGCCAGCAGTTTAATAAGCACAGATACGCAGTATTTT.